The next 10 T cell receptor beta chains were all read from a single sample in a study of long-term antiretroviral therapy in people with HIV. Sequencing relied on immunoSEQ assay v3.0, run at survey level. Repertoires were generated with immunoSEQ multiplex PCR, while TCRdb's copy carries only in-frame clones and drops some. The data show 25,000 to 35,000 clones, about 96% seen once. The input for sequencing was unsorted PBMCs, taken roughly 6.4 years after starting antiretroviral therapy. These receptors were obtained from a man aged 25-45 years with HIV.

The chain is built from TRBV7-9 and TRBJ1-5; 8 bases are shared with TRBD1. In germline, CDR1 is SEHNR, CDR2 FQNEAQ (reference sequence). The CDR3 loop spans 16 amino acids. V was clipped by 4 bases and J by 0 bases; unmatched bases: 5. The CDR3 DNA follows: TGTGCCAGCAGCTCAAACAGGGGGGTTAGCAATCAGCCCCAGCATTTT. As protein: CASSSNRGVSNQPQHF.

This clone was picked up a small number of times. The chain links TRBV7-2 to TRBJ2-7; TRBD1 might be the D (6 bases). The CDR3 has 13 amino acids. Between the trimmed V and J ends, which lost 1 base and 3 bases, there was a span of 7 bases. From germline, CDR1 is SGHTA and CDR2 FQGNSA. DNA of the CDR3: TGTGCCAGCAGCTTAGTGGACAGCTACGAGCAGTACTTC. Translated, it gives CASSLVDSYEQYF.

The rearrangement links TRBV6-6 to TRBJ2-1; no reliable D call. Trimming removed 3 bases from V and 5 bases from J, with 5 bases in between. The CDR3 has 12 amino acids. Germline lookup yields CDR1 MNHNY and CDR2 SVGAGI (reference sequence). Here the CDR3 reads CASSYSDNEQFF. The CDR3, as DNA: TGTGCCAGCAGTTATTCCGACAATGAGCAGTTCTTC.

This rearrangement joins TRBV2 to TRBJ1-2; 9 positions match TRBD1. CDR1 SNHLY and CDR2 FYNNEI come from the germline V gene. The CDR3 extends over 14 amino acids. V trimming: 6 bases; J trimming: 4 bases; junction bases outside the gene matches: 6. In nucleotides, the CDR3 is TGTGCCAGCAGCCGACAGGGGGTTGTCTATGGCTACACCTTC. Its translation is CASSRQGVVYGYTF.

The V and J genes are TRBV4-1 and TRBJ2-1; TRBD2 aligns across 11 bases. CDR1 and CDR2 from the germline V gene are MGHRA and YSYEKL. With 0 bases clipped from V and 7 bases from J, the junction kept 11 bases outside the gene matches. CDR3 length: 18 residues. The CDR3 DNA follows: TGCGCCAGCAGCCAAGATGATGGCATAACTAGCGGGAGAAATGAGCAGTTCTTC. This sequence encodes CASSQDDGITSGRNEQFF.

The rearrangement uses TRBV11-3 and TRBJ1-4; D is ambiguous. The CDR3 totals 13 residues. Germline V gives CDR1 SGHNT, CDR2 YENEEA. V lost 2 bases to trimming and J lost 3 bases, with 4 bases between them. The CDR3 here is CASSLLPNEKLFF. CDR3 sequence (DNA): TGTGCCAGCAGCTTACTCCCTAATGAAAAACTGTTTTTT.

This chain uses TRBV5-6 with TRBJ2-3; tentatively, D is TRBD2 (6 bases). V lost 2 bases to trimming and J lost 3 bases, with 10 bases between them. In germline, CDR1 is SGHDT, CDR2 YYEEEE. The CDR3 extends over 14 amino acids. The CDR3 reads CASSLPGETDTQYF. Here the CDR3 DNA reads TGTGCCAGCAGCTTACCGGGAGAGACAGATACGCAGTATTTT.

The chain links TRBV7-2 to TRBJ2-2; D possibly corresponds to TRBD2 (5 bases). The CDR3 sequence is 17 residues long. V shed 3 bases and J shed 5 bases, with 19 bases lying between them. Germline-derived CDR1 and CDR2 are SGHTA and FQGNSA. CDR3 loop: CASSFKSGYQFTGELFF. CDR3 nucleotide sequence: TGTGCCAGCAGCTTCAAGTCGGGGTACCAGTTTACCGGGGAGCTGTTTTTT.

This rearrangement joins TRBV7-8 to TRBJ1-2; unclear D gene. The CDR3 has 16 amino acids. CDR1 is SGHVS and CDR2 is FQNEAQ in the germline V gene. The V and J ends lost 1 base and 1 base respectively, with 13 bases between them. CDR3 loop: CASSLVPDVFNYGYTF. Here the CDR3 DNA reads TGTGCCAGCAGCTTAGTGCCCGACGTATTTAACTATGGCTACACCTTC.

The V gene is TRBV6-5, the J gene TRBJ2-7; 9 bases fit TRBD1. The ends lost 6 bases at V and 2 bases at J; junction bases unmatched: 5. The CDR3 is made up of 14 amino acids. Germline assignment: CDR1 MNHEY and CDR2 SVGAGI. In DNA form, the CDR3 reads TGTGCCAGCAGGAGGAGACAGGGGGCCTACGAGCAGTACTTC. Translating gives CASRRRQGAYEQYF.